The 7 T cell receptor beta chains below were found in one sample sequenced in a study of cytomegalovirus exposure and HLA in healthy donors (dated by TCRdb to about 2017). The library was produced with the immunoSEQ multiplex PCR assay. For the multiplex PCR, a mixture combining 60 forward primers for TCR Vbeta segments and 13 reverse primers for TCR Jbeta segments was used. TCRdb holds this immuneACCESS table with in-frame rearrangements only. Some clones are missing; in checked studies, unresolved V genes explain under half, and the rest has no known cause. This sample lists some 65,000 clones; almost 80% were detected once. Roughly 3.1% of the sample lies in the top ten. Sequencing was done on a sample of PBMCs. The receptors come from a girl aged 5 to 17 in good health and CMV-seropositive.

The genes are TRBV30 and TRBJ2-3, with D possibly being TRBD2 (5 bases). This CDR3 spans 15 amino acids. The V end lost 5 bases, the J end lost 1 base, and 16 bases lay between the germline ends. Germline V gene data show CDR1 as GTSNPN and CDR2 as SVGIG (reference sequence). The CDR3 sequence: CAWEKDGVGTDTQYF. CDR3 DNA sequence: TGTGCCTGGGAGAAAGACGGGGTAGGCACAGATACGCAGTATTTT.

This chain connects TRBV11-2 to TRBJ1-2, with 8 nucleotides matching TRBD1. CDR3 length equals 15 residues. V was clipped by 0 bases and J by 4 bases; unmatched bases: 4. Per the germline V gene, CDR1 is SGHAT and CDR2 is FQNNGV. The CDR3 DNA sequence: TGTGCCAGCAGCTTAGACCCGGGACAGGCCTATGGCTACACCTTC. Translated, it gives CASSLDPGQAYGYTF.

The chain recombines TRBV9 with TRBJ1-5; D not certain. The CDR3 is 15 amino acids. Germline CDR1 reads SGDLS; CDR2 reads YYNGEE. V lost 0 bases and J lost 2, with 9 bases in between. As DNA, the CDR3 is TGTGCCAGCAGCGTAGGAGAGTATGGCAATCAGCCCCAGCATTTT. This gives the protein CASSVGEYGNQPQHF. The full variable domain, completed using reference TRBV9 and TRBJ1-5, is DSGVTQTPKHLITATGQRVTLRCSPRSGDLSVYWYQQSLDQGLQFLIQYYNGEERAKGNILERFSAQQFPDLHSELNLSSLELGDSALYFCASSVGEYGNQPQHFGDGTRLSIL.

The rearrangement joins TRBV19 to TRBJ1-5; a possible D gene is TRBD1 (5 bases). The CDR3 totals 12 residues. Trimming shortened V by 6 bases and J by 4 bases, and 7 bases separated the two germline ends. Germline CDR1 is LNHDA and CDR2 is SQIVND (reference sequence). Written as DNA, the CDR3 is TGTGCCAGTAGGGACAAAAATCAGCCCCAGCATTTT. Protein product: CASRDKNQPQHF.

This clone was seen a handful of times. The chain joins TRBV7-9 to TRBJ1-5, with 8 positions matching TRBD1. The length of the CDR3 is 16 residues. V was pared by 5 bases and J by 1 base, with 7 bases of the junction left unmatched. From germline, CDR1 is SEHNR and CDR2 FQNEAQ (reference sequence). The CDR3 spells CASSTGQGGSNQPQHF. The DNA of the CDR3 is TGTGCCAGCAGCACTGGACAGGGAGGAAGCAATCAGCCCCAGCATTTT.

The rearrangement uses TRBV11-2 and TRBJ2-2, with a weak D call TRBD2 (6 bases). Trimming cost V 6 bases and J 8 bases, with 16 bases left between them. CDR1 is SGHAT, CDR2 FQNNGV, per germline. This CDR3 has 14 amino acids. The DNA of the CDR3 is TGTGCCAGCAGTCTTAATGGGGGGATTGGGGAGCTGTTTTTT. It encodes CASSLNGGIGELFF.

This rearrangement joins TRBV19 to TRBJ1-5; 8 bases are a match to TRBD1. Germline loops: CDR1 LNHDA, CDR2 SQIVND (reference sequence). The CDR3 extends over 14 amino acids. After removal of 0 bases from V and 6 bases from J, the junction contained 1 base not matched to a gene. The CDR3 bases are TGTGCCAGTAGTATAGATGACAGGGGTCAGCCCCAGCATTTT. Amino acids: CASSIDDRGQPQHF.